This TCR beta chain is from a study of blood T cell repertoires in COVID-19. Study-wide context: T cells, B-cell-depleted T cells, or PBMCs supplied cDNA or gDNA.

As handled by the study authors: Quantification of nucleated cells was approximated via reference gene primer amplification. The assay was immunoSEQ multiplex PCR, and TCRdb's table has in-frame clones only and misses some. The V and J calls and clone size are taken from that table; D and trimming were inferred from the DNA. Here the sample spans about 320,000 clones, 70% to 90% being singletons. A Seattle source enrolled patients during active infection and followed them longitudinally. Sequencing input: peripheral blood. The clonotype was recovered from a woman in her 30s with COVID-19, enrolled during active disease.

This CDR3 is CASSLQGTISGNTIYF. In DNA form, the CDR3 reads TGTGCCAGCAGCTTACAGGGGACAATCTCTGGAAACACCATATATTTT. This chain links TRBV7-2 with TRBJ1-3; D is possibly TRBD1 (6 bases). Germline V gene sequence: CDR1 SGHTA, CDR2 FQGNSA. The CDR3 runs 16 residues. The V and J ends lost 2 bases and 0 bases respectively, with 11 bases between them.